This T cell receptor (beta chain) appears in the sequencing data of a study of shared clonotypes between healthy human individuals. Clones were read by immunoSEQ multiplex PCR, and TCRdb kept only the in-frame ones, dropping some. The sample consists of more than 1.2 million clones, 98% of them appearing once. V dropped 6 bases and J dropped 3; count of bases not matched to a gene: 14. This CDR3 is 18 amino acids long. Germline lookup yields CDR1 ENHRY and CDR2 SYGVKD. The sample comprised naive CD4+ T cells sorted from blood. Subset denoted: CD45RA+ positively selected. The V call is TRBV10-3, the J call TRBJ2-7; 13 bases line up with TRBD2. The clonotype originates from a man in his thirties or forties in good health. As DNA, the CDR3 is TGTGCCATCAGGGGGAGGACTAGCGGGAGTTCCGGGGTCTACGAGCAGTACTTC. It translates to CAIRGRTSGSSGVYEQYF.